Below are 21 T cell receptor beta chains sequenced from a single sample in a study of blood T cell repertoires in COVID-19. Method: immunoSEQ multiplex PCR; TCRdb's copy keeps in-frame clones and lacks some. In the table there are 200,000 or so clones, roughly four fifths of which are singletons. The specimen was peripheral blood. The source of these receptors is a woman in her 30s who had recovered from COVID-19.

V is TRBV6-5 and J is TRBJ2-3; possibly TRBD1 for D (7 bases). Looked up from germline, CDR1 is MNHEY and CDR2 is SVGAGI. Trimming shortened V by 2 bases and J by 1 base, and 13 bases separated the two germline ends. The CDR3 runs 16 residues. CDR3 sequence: CASSYGGGTGTDTQYF. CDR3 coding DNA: TGTGCCAGCAGTTACGGAGGGGGCACAGGCACAGATACGCAGTATTTT.

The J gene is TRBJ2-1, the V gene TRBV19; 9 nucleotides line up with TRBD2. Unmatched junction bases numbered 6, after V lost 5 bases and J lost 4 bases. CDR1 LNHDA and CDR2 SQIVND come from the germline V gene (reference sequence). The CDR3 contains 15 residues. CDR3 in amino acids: CASSRIAGAYNEQFF. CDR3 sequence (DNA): TGTGCCAGTAGTCGCATAGCGGGGGCATACAATGAGCAGTTCTTC.

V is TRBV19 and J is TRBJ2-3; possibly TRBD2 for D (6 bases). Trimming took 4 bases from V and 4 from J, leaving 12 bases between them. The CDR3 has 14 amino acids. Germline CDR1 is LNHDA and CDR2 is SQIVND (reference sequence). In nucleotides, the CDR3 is TGTGCCAGTAGTAGCGGGGCCTTGGCAGATACGCAGTATTTT. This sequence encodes CASSSGALADTQYF.

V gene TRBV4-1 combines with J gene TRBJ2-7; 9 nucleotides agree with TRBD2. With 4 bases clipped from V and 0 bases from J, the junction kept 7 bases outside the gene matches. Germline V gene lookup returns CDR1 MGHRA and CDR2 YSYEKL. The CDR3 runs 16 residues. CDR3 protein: CASSRSAGGISYEQYF. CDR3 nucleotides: TGCGCCAGCAGCCGCAGTGCGGGAGGGATCTCCTACGAGCAGTACTTC.

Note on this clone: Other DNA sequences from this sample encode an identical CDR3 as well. The CDR3 protein is CASSPTSGSRNEQFF. The CDR3 DNA reads as TGTGCCAGCTCACCGACTAGCGGGAGTCGAAATGAGCAGTTCTTC. The chain recombines TRBV18 with TRBJ2-1; 12 bases line up with TRBD2. Germline CDR1 KGHSH, CDR2 LQKENI. J gave up 7 bases and V 3 bases, and 4 bases lay outside the gene matches. There are 15 residues in the CDR3.

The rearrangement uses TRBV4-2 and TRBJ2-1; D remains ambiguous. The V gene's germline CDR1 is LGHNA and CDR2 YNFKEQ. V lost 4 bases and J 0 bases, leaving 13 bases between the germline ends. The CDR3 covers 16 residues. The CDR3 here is CASSPPLKSSYNEQFF. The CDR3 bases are TGTGCCAGCAGCCCCCCTTTAAAGAGCTCCTACAATGAGCAGTTCTTC.

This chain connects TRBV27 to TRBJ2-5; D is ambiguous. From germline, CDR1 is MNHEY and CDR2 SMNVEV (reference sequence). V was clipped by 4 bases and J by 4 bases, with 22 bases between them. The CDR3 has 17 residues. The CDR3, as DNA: TGTGCCAGCAGTTCCCACCCCTACGGAGAAGGTGGAGAGACCCAGTACTTC. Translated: CASSSHPYGEGGETQYF.

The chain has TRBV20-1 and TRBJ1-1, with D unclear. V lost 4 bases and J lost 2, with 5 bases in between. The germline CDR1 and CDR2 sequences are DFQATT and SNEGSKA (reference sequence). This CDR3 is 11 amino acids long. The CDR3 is CSAILNTEAFF. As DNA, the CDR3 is TGCAGTGCTATTTTAAACACTGAAGCTTTCTTT.

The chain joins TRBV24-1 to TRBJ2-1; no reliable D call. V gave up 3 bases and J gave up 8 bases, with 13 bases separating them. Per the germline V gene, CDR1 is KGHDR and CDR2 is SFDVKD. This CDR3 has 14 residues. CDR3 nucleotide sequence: TGTGCCACCAGTGATGTTGTGAGAGTCGATGAGCAGTTCTTC. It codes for CATSDVVRVDEQFF.

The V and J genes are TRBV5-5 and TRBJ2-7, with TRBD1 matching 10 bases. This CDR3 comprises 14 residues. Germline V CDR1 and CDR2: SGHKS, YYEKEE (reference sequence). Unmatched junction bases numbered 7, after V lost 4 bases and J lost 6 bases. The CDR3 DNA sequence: TGTGCCAGCAGCCAACCGGGACAGGGGACCGAGCAGTACTTC. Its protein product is CASSQPGQGTEQYF.

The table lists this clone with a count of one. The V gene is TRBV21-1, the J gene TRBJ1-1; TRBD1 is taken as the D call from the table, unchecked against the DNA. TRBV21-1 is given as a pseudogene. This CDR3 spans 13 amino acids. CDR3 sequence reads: CASSNGTWVGAFF. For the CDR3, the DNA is TGTGCCAGCAGCAACGGGACATGGGTCGGGGCTTTCTTT.

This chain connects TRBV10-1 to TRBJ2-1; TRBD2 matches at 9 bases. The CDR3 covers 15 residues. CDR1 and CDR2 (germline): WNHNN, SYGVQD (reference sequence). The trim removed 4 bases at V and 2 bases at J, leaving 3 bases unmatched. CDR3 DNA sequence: TGCGCCAGCAGTGTTACTAGCGGGCCCTACAATGAGCAGTTCTTC. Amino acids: CASSVTSGPYNEQFF.

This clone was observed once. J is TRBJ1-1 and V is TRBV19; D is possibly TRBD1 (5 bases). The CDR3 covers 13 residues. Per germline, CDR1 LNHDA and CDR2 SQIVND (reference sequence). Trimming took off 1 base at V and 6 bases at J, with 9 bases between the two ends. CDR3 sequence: CASSIGGIPEAFF. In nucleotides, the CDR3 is TGTGCCAGTAGTATAGGGGGCATACCTGAAGCTTTCTTT.

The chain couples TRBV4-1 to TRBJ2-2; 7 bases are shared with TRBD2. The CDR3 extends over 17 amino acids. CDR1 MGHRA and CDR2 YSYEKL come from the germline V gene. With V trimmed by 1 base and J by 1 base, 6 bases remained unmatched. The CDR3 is CASSQARLAMNTGELFF. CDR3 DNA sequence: TGCGCCAGCAGCCAAGCGAGACTAGCCATGAACACCGGGGAGCTGTTTTTT.

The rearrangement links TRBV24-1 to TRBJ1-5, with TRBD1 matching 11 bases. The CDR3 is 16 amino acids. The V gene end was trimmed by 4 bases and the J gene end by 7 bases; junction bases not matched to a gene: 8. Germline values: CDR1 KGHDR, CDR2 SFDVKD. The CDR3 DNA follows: TGTGCCACCAGTGAAGCCGGGACAGGGGGACGACAGCCCCAGCATTTT. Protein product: CATSEAGTGGRQPQHF.

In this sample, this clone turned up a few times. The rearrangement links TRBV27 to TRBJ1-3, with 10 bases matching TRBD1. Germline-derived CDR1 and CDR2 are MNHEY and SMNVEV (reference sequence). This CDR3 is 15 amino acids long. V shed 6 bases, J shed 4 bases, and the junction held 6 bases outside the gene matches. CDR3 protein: CASRVRQGAGNTIYF. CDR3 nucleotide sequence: TGTGCCAGCAGAGTCCGACAGGGGGCCGGAAACACCATATATTTT.

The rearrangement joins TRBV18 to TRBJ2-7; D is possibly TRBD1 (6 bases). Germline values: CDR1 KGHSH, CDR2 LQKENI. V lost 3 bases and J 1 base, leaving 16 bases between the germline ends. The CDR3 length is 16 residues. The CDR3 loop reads CASSPGAASLSYEQYF. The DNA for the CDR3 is TGTGCCAGCTCACCGGGGGCGGCATCCTTGTCCTACGAGCAGTACTTC. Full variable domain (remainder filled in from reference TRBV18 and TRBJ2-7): NAGVMQNPRHLVRRRGQEARLRCSPMKGHSHVYWYRQLPEEGLKFMVYLQKENIIDESGMPKERFSAEFPKEGPSILRIQQVVRGDSAAYFCASSPGAASLSYEQYFGPGTRLTVT.

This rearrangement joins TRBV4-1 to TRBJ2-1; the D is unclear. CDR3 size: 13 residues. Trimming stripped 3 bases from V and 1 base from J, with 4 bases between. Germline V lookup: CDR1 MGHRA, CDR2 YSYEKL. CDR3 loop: CASSQTSYNEQFF. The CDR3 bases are TGCGCCAGCAGCCAGACTTCCTACAATGAGCAGTTCTTC.

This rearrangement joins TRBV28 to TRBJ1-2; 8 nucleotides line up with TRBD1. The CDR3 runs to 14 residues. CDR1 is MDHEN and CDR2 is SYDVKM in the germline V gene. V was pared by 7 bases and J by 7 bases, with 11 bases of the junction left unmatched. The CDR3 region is CASTLSQGVTGYTF. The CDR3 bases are TGTGCCAGCACCCTGTCACAGGGGGTTACTGGCTACACCTTC.

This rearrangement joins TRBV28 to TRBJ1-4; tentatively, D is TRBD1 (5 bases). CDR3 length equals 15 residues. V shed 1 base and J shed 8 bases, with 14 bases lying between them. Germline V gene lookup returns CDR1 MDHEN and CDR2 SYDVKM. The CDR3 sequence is CASSLSGQGKEKLFF. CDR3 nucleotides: TGTGCCAGCAGTTTATCCGGCCAGGGAAAGGAAAAACTGTTTTTT.

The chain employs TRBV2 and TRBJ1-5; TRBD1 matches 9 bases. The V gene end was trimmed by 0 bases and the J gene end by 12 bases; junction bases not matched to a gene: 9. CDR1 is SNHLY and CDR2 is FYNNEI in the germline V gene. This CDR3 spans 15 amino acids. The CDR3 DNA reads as TGTGCCAGCAGTGAAGCTAGCCTAACAGGGGGCTACCAGCATTTT. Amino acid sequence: CASSEASLTGGYQHF.